This T cell receptor (beta chain) is drawn from a study of blood T cell repertoires in COVID-19. Turning to the study itself: Acute and convalescent COVID-19 specimens originated in the United States, Italy and Spain.

Produced via immunoSEQ multiplex PCR; TCRdb's table is partial and in-frame only. The repertoire has 190,000 or so clones, over 75% of them found once; the top ten carry around 8.8%. Source material: PBMCs or T cells enriched from blood (not recorded which). This TCR came from a man in his forties or fifties who had recovered from COVID-19.

CDR3 bases: TGTGCGAACCAAGCGGGGGATGGGGGCTACACCTTC. Encoded protein: CANQAGDGGYTF. The chain has TRBV2 and TRBJ1-2, with a possible D match to TRBD1 (5 bases). Germline CDR1 SNHLY, CDR2 FYNNEI. This CDR3 has 12 amino acids.